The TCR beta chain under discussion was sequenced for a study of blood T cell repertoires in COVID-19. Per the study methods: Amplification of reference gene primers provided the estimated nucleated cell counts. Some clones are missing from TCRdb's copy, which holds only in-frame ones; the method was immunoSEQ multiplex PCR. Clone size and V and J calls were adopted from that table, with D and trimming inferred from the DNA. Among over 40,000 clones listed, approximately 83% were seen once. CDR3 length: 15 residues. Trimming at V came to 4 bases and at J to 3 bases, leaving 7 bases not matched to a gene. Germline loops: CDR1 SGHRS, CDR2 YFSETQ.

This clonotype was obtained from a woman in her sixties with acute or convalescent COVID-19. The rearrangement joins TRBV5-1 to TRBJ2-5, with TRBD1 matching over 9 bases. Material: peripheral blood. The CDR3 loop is CASSLGTGSKETQYF. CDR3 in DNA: TGCGCCAGCAGCCTCGGGACAGGGTCCAAAGAGACCCAGTACTTC. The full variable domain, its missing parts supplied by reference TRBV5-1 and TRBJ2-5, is KAGVTQTPRYLIKTRGQQVTLSCSPISGHRSVSWYQQTPGQGLQFLFEYFSETQRNKGNFPGRFSGRQFSNSRSEMNVSTLELGDSALYLCASSLGTGSKETQYFGPGTRLLVL.